This TCR beta chain comes out of a study of blood T cells in healthy people across ages. The second PCR ran about 6 to 11 cycles with a sample-barcoded 5' primer and J-beta primers. Using its own MiXCR run on the 5' RACE reads, TCRdb lists one record per CDR3 protein. The repertoire holds 750,000 to 950,000 distinct CDR3 sequences, with more than 25% as singletons. These data were likewise used in another study, on T cells of mothers and their children.

Sequences were obtained from blood. The origin of this receptor is a boy between 5 and 17 years old in good health.

The CDR3 bases are TGTGCCAGCAGCCAAGCCGGGGGAGAAGGGTATGGCTACACCTTC. Residues: CASSQAGGEGYGYTF. The V gene is TRBV3-1, the J gene TRBJ1-2, with a weak D call TRBD1 (5 bases). Germline V gives CDR1 LGHDT, CDR2 YNNKEL (reference sequence). The CDR3 extends over 15 amino acids. V gave up 1 base and J gave up 5 bases, with 14 bases separating them.